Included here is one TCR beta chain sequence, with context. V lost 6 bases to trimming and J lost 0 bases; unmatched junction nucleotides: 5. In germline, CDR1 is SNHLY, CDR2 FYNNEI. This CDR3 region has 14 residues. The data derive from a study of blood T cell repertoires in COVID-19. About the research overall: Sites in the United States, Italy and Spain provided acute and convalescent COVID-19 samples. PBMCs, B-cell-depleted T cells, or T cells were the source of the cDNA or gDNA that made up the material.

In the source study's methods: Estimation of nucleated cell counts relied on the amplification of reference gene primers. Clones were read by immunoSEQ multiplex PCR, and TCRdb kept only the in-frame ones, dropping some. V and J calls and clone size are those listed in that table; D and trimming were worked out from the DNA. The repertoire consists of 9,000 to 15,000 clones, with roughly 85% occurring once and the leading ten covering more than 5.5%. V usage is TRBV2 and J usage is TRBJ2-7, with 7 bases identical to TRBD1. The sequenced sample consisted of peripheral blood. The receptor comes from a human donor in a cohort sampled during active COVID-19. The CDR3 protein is CASSDRTGSYEQYF. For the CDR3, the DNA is TGTGCCAGCAGCGATCGGACAGGCTCCTACGAGCAGTACTTC.